Listed here are 26 T cell receptor beta chains from one sample, sequenced in a study of blood T cell repertoires in COVID-19. The repertoire was sequenced with immunoSEQ multiplex PCR; TCRdb's copy has only in-frame clones and lacks some. The top ten hold around 2% of the sample, which has 250,000 to 300,000 clones, more than 70% seen once. The sample taken for sequencing was PBMCs or T cells enriched from blood (not recorded which). Source of these receptors: a woman aged 60-75 years in a cohort exposed to, infected with or recovered from COVID-19 (not recorded which).

This chain links TRBV30 with TRBJ1-1; possible D gene TRBD1, 5 bases. The CDR3 has 16 amino acids. Germline V gene sequence: CDR1 GTSNPN, CDR2 SVGIG (reference sequence). Between the trimmed V and J ends, which lost 1 base and 1 base, there was a span of 16 bases. CDR3 in amino acids: CAWSAIRTSKNTEAFF. CDR3 coding DNA: TGTGCCTGGAGTGCGATCCGGACATCGAAGAACACTGAAGCTTTCTTT.

This chain connects TRBV30 to TRBJ2-3; D is perhaps TRBD1 (6 bases). The CDR3 consists of 14 residues. Per the germline V gene, CDR1 is GTSNPN and CDR2 is SVGIG (reference sequence). V dropped 0 bases and J dropped 3 bases, with 10 bases sitting between them. CDR3 in DNA: TGTGCCTGGAGTGTACTAGGGGGTACAGATACGCAGTATTTT. Protein sequence: CAWSVLGGTDTQYF.

V and J are TRBV7-3 and TRBJ2-3; a weak D match, TRBD1 (6 bases). This CDR3 is 15 amino acids long. The V end lost 6 bases, the J end lost 3 bases, and 16 bases lay between the germline ends. Germline V lookup: CDR1 SGHTA, CDR2 FQGTGA. For the CDR3, the DNA is TGTGCCAGCAGTTTGAGGGGGTCCGTGACAGATACGCAGTATTTT. This sequence encodes CASSLRGSVTDTQYF.

In regard to this clone: A read error may produce the germline difference seen at one junction end. This same CDR3 is encoded by further DNA sequences in the sample. The CDR3: CASSLAPGTGGDHF. The CDR3 DNA is TGTGCCAGCAGCCTAGCTCCCGGAACAGGGGGGGACCATTTT. The V and J genes are TRBV7-8 and TRBJ1-5, with 8 bases matching TRBD1. Germline lookup yields CDR1 SGHVS and CDR2 FQNEAQ. This CDR3 spans 14 amino acids. Filled out from reference TRBV7-8 and TRBJ1-5, the complete variable domain reads GAGVSQSPRYKVAKRGQDVALRCDPISGHVSLFWYQQALGQGPEFLTYFQNEAQLDKSGLPSDRFFAERPEGSVSTLKIQRTQQEDSAVYLCASSLAPGTGGDHFGDGTRLSIL.

The rearrangement uses TRBV19 and TRBJ1-6; 12 bases align to TRBD1. Germline V CDR1 and CDR2: LNHDA, SQIVND (reference sequence). The CDR3 loop spans 14 amino acids. V lost 10 bases to trimming and J lost 8 bases; unmatched junction nucleotides: 6. The CDR3 DNA sequence: TGTGCCATAGGGACAGGGGGCGCGGATTCACCCCTCCACTTT. Its translation: CAIGTGGADSPLHF.

The chain carries TRBV3-1 (or the pseudogene TRBV3-2) and TRBJ2-1, with TRBD1 matching 10 bases. V was clipped by 3 bases and J by 4 bases; unmatched bases: 12. Looked up from germline, CDR1 is LGHDT and CDR2 is YNNKEL (reference sequence). The CDR3 runs to 18 residues. The CDR3, as DNA: TGTGCCAGCAGCCAGTACCGCGGGACAGGGGACAATTACAATGAGCAGTTCTTC. Amino acids: CASSQYRGTGDNYNEQFF.

The V call is TRBV6-4, the J call TRBJ1-3; a possible D gene is TRBD1 (5 bases). Germline values: CDR1 MRHNA, CDR2 SNTAGT. This CDR3 region has 20 residues. V was shortened by 2 bases and J by 0 bases, with 23 bases between the two germline ends. The CDR3 DNA reads TGTGCCAGCAGTGACCCCACCGCCACGACCAACAGGAGCTCTGGAAACACCATATATTTT. Translation: CASSDPTATTNRSSGNTIYF.

This clone was observed at least ten times. V is TRBV7-9 and J is TRBJ2-1, with 13 nucleotides matching TRBD2. V shed 2 bases and J 6 bases; nucleotides not matched to a gene: 10. Germline CDR1 and CDR2: SEHNR and FQNEAQ (reference sequence). The CDR3 loop spans 18 amino acids. CDR3 sequence (DNA): TGTGCCAGCAGCTTAAAACGACGGACTAGCGGGAGTGGCAATGAGCAGTTCTTC. Translation: CASSLKRRTSGSGNEQFF.

The genes are TRBV28 and TRBJ1-5; 8 bases agree with TRBD1. The CDR3 runs to 14 residues. The J segment lost 2 bases and the V segment lost 7 bases, leaving 4 bases of the junction unmatched. CDR1 is MDHEN and CDR2 is SYDVKM in the germline V gene. The CDR3 is CASKPGQGNQPQHF. CDR3 coding DNA: TGTGCCAGCAAGCCGGGACAGGGCAATCAGCCCCAGCATTTT.

The chain has TRBV19 and TRBJ1-3; D perhaps matches TRBD1 (6 bases). This CDR3 is built from 16 residues. Between the trimmed V and J ends, which lost 2 bases and 0 bases, there was a span of 11 bases. Germline V gene sequence: CDR1 LNHDA, CDR2 SQIVND (reference sequence). The CDR3 here is CASSIQQGTSGNTIYF. CDR3 sequence (DNA): TGTGCCAGTAGTATACAACAGGGCACCTCTGGAAACACCATATATTTT. Together with reference TRBV19 and TRBJ1-3, the CDR3 gives the full variable domain: DGGITQSPKYLFRKEGQNVTLSCEQNLNHDAMYWYRQDPGQGLRLIYYSQIVNDFQKGDIAEGYSVSREKKESFPLTVTSAQKNPTAFYLCASSIQQGTSGNTIYFGEGSWLTVV.

The V gene is TRBV3-1 (or the pseudogene TRBV3-2), the J gene TRBJ2-7; tentatively, D is TRBD2 (6 bases). Trimming cost V 3 bases and J 3 bases, with 15 bases left between them. Germline CDR1 LGHDT, CDR2 YNNKEL (reference sequence). CDR3 size: 15 residues. CDR3 bases: TGTGCCAGCAGCCATTACGGGAGCGCGATCTACGAGCAGTACTTC. Protein product: CASSHYGSAIYEQYF.

DNA for the CDR3: TGTGCCAGCAGCTTGGGGGGACTAGCGGGAGGGTGGCAGTACTTC. Protein: CASSLGGLAGGWQYF. The V gene is TRBV5-4, the J gene TRBJ2-7; TRBD2 aligns across 16 bases. The CDR3 totals 15 residues. V shed 0 bases, J shed 9 bases, and the junction held 3 bases outside the gene matches. CDR1 is SGHNT and CDR2 is YYREEE in the germline V gene (reference sequence).

The chain uses TRBV7-2 and TRBJ2-3; D is perhaps TRBD2 (7 bases). This CDR3 region has 16 residues. From germline, CDR1 is SGHTA and CDR2 FQGNSA. Trimming stripped 5 bases from V and 1 base from J, with 16 bases between. The CDR3 here is CASSQGGGWGTDTQYF. In DNA, the CDR3 is TGTGCCAGCAGCCAAGGCGGGGGCTGGGGCACAGATACGCAGTATTTT.

The gene calls are TRBV5-4 and TRBJ2-1; 7 nucleotides align to TRBD1. CDR3 size: 16 residues. V lost 5 bases to trimming and J lost 4 bases; unmatched junction nucleotides: 12. Per germline, CDR1 SGHNT and CDR2 YYREEE (reference sequence). CDR3 DNA sequence: TGTGCCAGCAGTTCGCCTCTAGCAGGGGGATACAATGAGCAGTTCTTC. It is translated as CASSSPLAGGYNEQFF. Complete variable domain (other parts from reference TRBV5-4 and TRBJ2-1): ETGVTQSPTHLIKTRGQQVTLRCSSQSGHNTVSWYQQALGQGPQFIFQYYREEENGRGNFPPRFSGLQFPNYSSELNVNALELDDSALYLCASSSPLAGGYNEQFFGPGTRLTVL.

The chain employs TRBV25-1 and TRBJ2-3; D gene uncertain. Germline V lookup: CDR1 MGHDK, CDR2 SYGVNS. This CDR3 contains 13 residues. The V and J ends lost 1 base and 6 bases respectively, with 8 bases between them. The CDR3 DNA reads TGTGCCAGCAGTGAATCCCGTTTTGATACGCAGTATTTT. This codes for CASSESRFDTQYF.

The gene calls are TRBV30 and TRBJ1-2; 7 positions match TRBD1. J was trimmed by 7 bases and V by 3 bases; bases with no gene match: 11. CDR3 length equals 14 residues. Germline V gene lookup returns CDR1 GTSNPN and CDR2 SVGIG (reference sequence). The CDR3 DNA sequence: TGTGCCTGGAGCCTTTTAGACAGGGTCGCTGGCTACACCTTC. Translated: CAWSLLDRVAGYTF.

This clone was counted a single time. The chain combines TRBV4-3 with TRBJ2-2; a weak D match, TRBD1 (5 bases). The V end was cut by 1 base, the J end by 0 bases, with 18 bases between. The CDR3 runs 19 residues. CDR1 and CDR2 (germline): LGHNA, YSLEER. CDR3: CASSQVPAGFEANTGELFF. CDR3 coding DNA: TGCGCCAGCAGCCAAGTCCCCGCAGGGTTTGAGGCGAACACCGGGGAGCTGTTTTTT.

The chain links TRBV29-1 to TRBJ2-1; D is possibly TRBD1 (5 bases). The CDR3 spans 11 residues. The germline V gene encodes CDR1 SQVTM and CDR2 ANQGSEA. Trimming shortened V by 3 bases and J by 10 bases, and 10 bases separated the two germline ends. In nucleotides, the CDR3 is TGCAGCGTTGAGACAGTCGCCGAGCAGTTCTTC. It codes for CSVETVAEQFF.

CDR3 bases: TGCAGCGGCCTATTCGCCTACGAGCAGTACTTC. It encodes CSGLFAYEQYF. The chain has TRBV29-1 and TRBJ2-7; D gene unclear. Germline values: CDR1 SQVTM, CDR2 ANQGSEA. The length of the CDR3 is 11 residues. V was pared by 7 bases and J by 2 bases, with 9 bases between.

This clone has a single count. The gene calls are TRBV25-1 and TRBJ1-6, with TRBD1 identical over 8 bases. V dropped 5 bases and J dropped 0; count of bases not matched to a gene: 6. From germline, CDR1 is MGHDK and CDR2 SYGVNS. The CDR3 spans 17 residues. CDR3 DNA: TGTGCCAGCAGTCGGACAGGGAGGAGCTCCTATAATTCACCCCTCCACTTT. It translates to CASSRTGRSSYNSPLHF. The variable domain in full, completed from reference TRBV25-1 and TRBJ1-6, reads EADIYQTPRYLVIGTGKKITLECSQTMGHDKMYWYQQDPGMELHLIHYSYGVNSTEKGDLSSESTVSRIRTEHFPLTLESARPSHTSQYLCASSRTGRSSYNSPLHFGNGTRLTVT.

This clone was counted only a few times. The chain is built from TRBV28 and TRBJ1-5; D is possibly TRBD1 (6 bases). The CDR3 consists of 15 residues. Deletions cut 4 bases from V and 3 bases from J, with 13 bases between. Germline CDR1 and CDR2: MDHEN and SYDVKM. For the CDR3, the DNA is TGTGCCAGCAGTTCGGACAGCCCGGCCAATCAGCCCCAGCATTTT. Its translation is CASSSDSPANQPQHF. The full variable domain, its missing parts supplied by reference TRBV28 and TRBJ1-5, is DVKVTQSSRYLVKRTGEKVFLECVQDMDHENMFWYRQDPGLGLRLIYFSYDVKMKEKGDIPEGYSVSREKKERFSLILESASTNQTSMYLCASSSDSPANQPQHFGDGTRLSIL.

The chain has TRBV3-1 (or the pseudogene TRBV3-2) and TRBJ2-1, with D possibly TRBD2 on 6 matching bases. The CDR3 consists of 16 residues. Germline CDR1 reads LGHDT; CDR2 reads YNNKEL (reference sequence). The V and J ends lost 4 bases and 0 bases respectively, with 13 bases between them. CDR3 DNA sequence: TGTGCCAGCAGCCGGTCTCTAGCGAGCTCCTACAATGAGCAGTTCTTC. Protein sequence: CASSRSLASSYNEQFF.

The gene calls are TRBV18 and TRBJ1-1, with 7 bases fitting TRBD1. The germline CDR1 and CDR2 sequences are KGHSH and LQKENI. The CDR3 loop spans 16 amino acids. Germline trimming cut 2 bases from V and 0 bases from J; bases unmatched to any gene: 6. The CDR3 nucleotides are TGTGCCAGCTCACCAATGCTGGGACAGATGAACACTGAAGCTTTCTTT. Translating gives CASSPMLGQMNTEAFF.

This chain connects TRBV7-9 to TRBJ2-5, with TRBD2 matching over 12 bases. The CDR3 sequence is 16 residues long. V trimming: 5 bases; J trimming: 3 bases; junction bases outside the gene matches: 7. Germline CDR1 SEHNR, CDR2 FQNEAQ (reference sequence). The CDR3: CASSRRLAGGEETQYF. The CDR3 nucleotides read TGTGCCAGCAGCCGACGGCTAGCGGGAGGGGAAGAGACCCAGTACTTC.

The DNA of the CDR3 is TGTGCCTGGAGTGTGGAGACCCCCGGGGAGCTGTTTTTT. Protein sequence: CAWSVETPGELFF. This sequence joins TRBV30 and TRBJ2-2; D not certain. CDR3 length: 13 amino acids. CDR1 is GTSNPN, CDR2 SVGIG, per germline (reference sequence). Trimming took off 0 bases at V and 6 bases at J, with 8 bases between the two ends.

V usage is TRBV6-5 and J usage is TRBJ1-2, with D unclear. Trimming removed 5 bases at V and 4 bases at J, with 11 bases between. Germline V gene sequence: CDR1 MNHEY, CDR2 SVGAGI. This CDR3 has 13 amino acids. The CDR3 DNA follows: TGTGCCAGCAGTCCTGAGGGTACCTATGGCTACACCTTC. Translated, it gives CASSPEGTYGYTF.